Given below is one T cell receptor (beta chain) in context. This record comes from a study of blood T cell repertoires in COVID-19. The table came from immunoSEQ multiplex PCR; TCRdb's copy has only in-frame clones and leaves some out. The sample yields around 200,000 clones, 89% seen once. Cohort allocation depended upon clinical history that participants reported. The junction had 10 bases not matched to a gene; V was cut back by 6 bases and J by 6 bases. Germline V gives CDR1 SGHRS, CDR2 YFSETQ. CDR3 length: 15 amino acids. V gene TRBV5-1 combines with J gene TRBJ2-1; 9 bases match TRBD2. Sequenced material: PBMCs or T cells enriched from blood (not recorded which). This clonotype was obtained from a woman between 18 and 29 years old who had recovered from COVID-19. CDR3 in DNA: TGCGCCAGCACTATGTTGGCGGGAGGGGTCAATGAGCAGTTCTTC. Translation gives CASTMLAGGVNEQFF.